This record looks at one TCR beta chain sequence and its context. The antigen remains undetermined. It was version v3.0 of the immunoSEQ assay that was run at survey level. TCRdb's table, derived via immunoSEQ multiplex PCR, lists solely in-frame clones and lacks some. The data show tens of thousands of clones, around 83% seen once. The data are from a study of long-term antiretroviral therapy in people with HIV. Findings of the study overall: Blood was collected between the mid-2000s and the late 2010s, possibly under older ART regimens. When set beside controls, HIV repertoires had CDR3 length ranges that were narrower. At every time point, clones expanded before ART dominated the repertoire.

Every participant with HIV received treatment in the United States. This sequence originates from a man between 18 and 35 years old with HIV. The sequences come from unsorted PBMCs, collected 1 year after starting antiretroviral therapy.

The CDR3 sequence is CASSSGTLDHEQYF. The CDR3, as DNA: TGCGCCAGCAGCTCCGGGACTCTCGACCACGAGCAGTACTTC. The rearrangement links TRBV4-1 to TRBJ2-7; maybe TRBD2 (6 bases). V was trimmed by 5 bases and J by 5 bases, leaving 16 bases between them. This CDR3 has 14 amino acids. Germline loops: CDR1 MGHRA, CDR2 YSYEKL.